The 21 T cell receptor beta chains presented below share a single source sample, sequenced in a study of shared clonotypes between healthy human individuals. Repertoires were generated with immunoSEQ multiplex PCR, while TCRdb's copy carries only in-frame clones and drops some. The table lists around 1.1 million clones, 60% to 85% of them singletons, with 0.89% in the top ten. Source material: memory CD4+ T cells from PBMCs. Stated subset: CD45RA-negative fraction. These TCRs come from a man aged 18 to 35 in good health. Some clones in this sample may be carry-over from other donors' samples.

This clone occurred a few times. A read error may explain this, as a much larger clone is one base away. This rearrangement joins TRBV30 to TRBJ2-3, with 7 positions matching TRBD2. V gave up 3 bases and J gave up 2 bases; unmatched junction bases: 14. The length of the CDR3 is 17 residues. CDR1 GTSNPN and CDR2 SVGIG come from the germline V gene (reference sequence). The CDR3 loop is CAWRSTGGEIITDTQYF. The CDR3 nucleotides read TGTGCCTGGAGAAGCACGGGAGGAGAGATAATCACAGATACGCAGTATTTT. The full variable domain, completed using reference TRBV30 and TRBJ2-3, is SQTIHQWPATLVQPVGSPLSLECTVEGTSNPNLYWYRQAAGRGLQLLFYSVGIGQISSEVPQNLSASRPQDRQFILSSKKLLLSDSGFYLCAWRSTGGEIITDTQYFGPGTRLTVL.

The chain carries TRBV7-6 and TRBJ2-3; 8 bases agree with TRBD2. J lost 4 bases, V lost 5 bases, and 5 bases had no gene match. The CDR3 has 14 residues. Per germline, CDR1 SGHVS and CDR2 FNYEAQ. The CDR3: CASSVREGPDTQYF. CDR3 coding DNA: TGTGCCAGCAGCGTACGGGAGGGCCCAGATACGCAGTATTTT.

J is TRBJ2-3 and V is TRBV6-5; 8 bases line up with TRBD1. J lost 1 base, V lost 8 bases, and 8 bases had no gene match. CDR1 is MNHEY and CDR2 is SVGAGI in the germline V gene. This CDR3 comprises 15 residues. CDR3 nucleotide sequence: TGTGCCAGCCAACGGGCAGGGGGCGGCACAGATACGCAGTATTTT. Its protein is CASQRAGGGTDTQYF.

The V call is TRBV6-1, the J call TRBJ1-1; tentatively, D is TRBD1 (6 bases). This CDR3 is built from 15 residues. Trimming took 4 bases from V and 11 from J, leaving 23 bases between them. Per germline, CDR1 MNHNS and CDR2 SASEGT. CDR3 region: CASSGVLQGFREAFF. In nucleotides, the CDR3 is TGTGCCAGCAGTGGAGTCCTACAGGGTTTTAGAGAGGCTTTCTTT.

The chain has TRBV9 and TRBJ1-2, with D unresolved. CDR3 length: 10 amino acids. V was clipped by 6 bases and J by 2 bases, with 2 bases between them. Germline-derived CDR1 and CDR2 are SGDLS and YYNGEE. CDR3: CASTNYGYTF. DNA for the CDR3: TGTGCCAGCACGAACTATGGCTACACCTTC.

The genes are TRBV6-5 and TRBJ1-2, with a possible D match to TRBD1 (5 bases). Germline-derived CDR1 and CDR2 are MNHEY and SVGAGI. The V gene lost 3 bases and the J gene lost 8 bases, with 22 bases spanning the gap. CDR3 length: 16 residues. The DNA for the CDR3 is TGTGCCAGCAGTTATTTGGGGCGAGGGTCCGTTAGCGGCTACACCTTC. Encoded protein: CASSYLGRGSVSGYTF.

The V call is TRBV5-4, the J call TRBJ2-5; no definite D call. Germline V gene lookup returns CDR1 SGHNT and CDR2 YYREEE (reference sequence). This CDR3 contains 14 residues. V was pared by 5 bases and J by 1 base, with 12 bases between. CDR3 sequence (DNA): TGTGCCAGCAGTGACCACCGGGTCCAAGAGACCCAGTACTTC. Translation: CASSDHRVQETQYF.

Many counts were recorded for this clone. The genes are TRBV28 and TRBJ2-7; 8 bases line up with TRBD2. The CDR3 contains 15 residues. Looked up from germline, CDR1 is MDHEN and CDR2 is SYDVKM. With 4 bases clipped from V and 8 bases from J, the junction kept 13 bases outside the gene matches. Here the CDR3 DNA reads TGTGCCAGCAGTTCCCCGAGCGGGAGCGTATATAAGCAGTACTTC. Translation: CASSSPSGSVYKQYF.

This clone was picked up one time. V and J are TRBV5-4 and TRBJ2-5; no definite D call. V shed 1 base and J shed 4 bases, with 8 bases lying between them. Germline V gives CDR1 SGHNT, CDR2 YYREEE (reference sequence). This CDR3 has 13 residues. The CDR3 here is CASSLQSRETQYF. CDR3 DNA sequence: TGTGCCAGCAGCTTGCAAAGCCGAGAGACCCAGTACTTC.

The gene calls are TRBV7-2 and TRBJ2-1; D uncertain. The CDR3 totals 16 residues. CDR1 SGHTA and CDR2 FQGNSA come from the germline V gene. Trimming took off 4 bases at V and 8 bases at J, with 21 bases between the two ends. The CDR3 is CASSSQVVGRNDEQFF. DNA of the CDR3: TGTGCCAGCAGCTCCCAGGTCGTGGGTAGGAACGATGAGCAGTTCTTC.

This clone was counted once. Germline and junction disagree at one end, which may indicate a read error. This chain uses TRBV6-1 with TRBJ2-7, with D possibly being TRBD1 (6 bases). The CDR3 runs to 15 residues. The V gene's germline CDR1 is MNHNS and CDR2 SASEGT. The CDR3 sequence is CASSNLYRASHEQYF. CDR3 DNA sequence: TGTGCCAGCAGTAACTTGTACAGGGCCTCCCACGAGCAGTACTTC.

The V and J genes are TRBV7-8 and TRBJ1-2; D possibly corresponds to TRBD1 (6 bases). CDR3 length equals 12 residues. Germline V lookup: CDR1 SGHVS, CDR2 FQNEAQ. The V end lost 5 bases, the J end lost 8 bases, and 12 bases lay between the germline ends. The CDR3 DNA reads as TGTGCCAGCAGCCAAGCTAGGGGGGGCTACACCTTC. This encodes CASSQARGGYTF.

This clone was counted between two and nine times. J is TRBJ2-1 and V is TRBV11-3; 7 bases map to TRBD2. The CDR3 has 17 residues. Germline assignment: CDR1 SGHNT and CDR2 YENEEA. The trim removed 1 base at V and 6 bases at J, leaving 12 bases unmatched. CDR3 sequence reads: CASSLGTTSAGLNEQFF. The CDR3 DNA is TGTGCCAGCAGCTTAGGCACCACTAGCGCGGGCCTCAATGAGCAGTTCTTC.

This chain links TRBV19 with TRBJ1-4; 7 nucleotides line up with TRBD1. The CDR3 runs 15 residues. The trim removed 10 bases at V and 8 bases at J, leaving 16 bases unmatched. CDR1 LNHDA and CDR2 SQIVND come from the germline V gene (reference sequence). The chain's CDR3 is CANGRGRQGGEKLFF. The CDR3 DNA follows: TGTGCCAACGGAAGGGGGAGACAGGGAGGCGAAAAACTGTTTTTT.

Note on this clone: This specimen includes other DNA sequences encoding the same CDR3. The chain joins TRBV18 to TRBJ1-5; the D is unclear. Per germline, CDR1 KGHSH and CDR2 LQKENI. V lost 3 bases and J 4 bases, leaving 13 bases between the germline ends. The CDR3 spans 15 residues. As DNA, the CDR3 is TGTGCCAGCTCACCCACCGCGCCCAGTAATCAGCCCCAGCATTTT. Translated, it gives CASSPTAPSNQPQHF.

This clone occurred once. The chain couples TRBV27 to TRBJ2-7; D remains ambiguous. Germline CDR1 MNHEY, CDR2 SMNVEV (reference sequence). The CDR3 is made up of 13 amino acids. The V and J ends lost 2 bases and 0 bases respectively, with 5 bases between them. The CDR3 here is CASSLKRSYEQYF. CDR3 nucleotide sequence: TGTGCCAGCAGTTTAAAGCGCTCCTACGAGCAGTACTTC.

The genes are TRBV11-2 and TRBJ1-4; 10 bases map to TRBD1. The CDR3 spans 17 residues. V shed 5 bases, J shed 8 bases, and the junction held 14 bases outside the gene matches. Germline-derived CDR1 and CDR2 are SGHAT and FQNNGV. This CDR3 is CASSVRQGQGGREKLFF. The CDR3 bases are TGTGCCAGCAGCGTGCGGCAAGGACAGGGGGGGAGGGAAAAACTGTTTTTT.

This rearrangement joins TRBV2 to TRBJ2-2; D assignment may be TRBD1 or TRBD2 (5 bases each). Germline V CDR1 and CDR2: SNHLY, FYNNEI. The CDR3 spans 14 residues. Trimming shortened V by 8 bases and J by 1 base, and 11 bases separated the two germline ends. The CDR3 DNA follows: TGTGCCAGCGAAAGGGGAGTGAACACCGGGGAGCTGTTTTTT. Amino acids: CASERGVNTGELFF.

The J gene is TRBJ1-4, the V gene TRBV7-9; D ambiguous. Between the trimmed V and J ends, which lost 2 bases and 8 bases, there was a span of 9 bases. The CDR3 totals 13 residues. Per the germline V gene, CDR1 is SEHNR and CDR2 is FQNEAQ (reference sequence). The CDR3 DNA follows: TGTGCCAGCAGCTTAAACGGAAACGAAAAACTGTTTTTT. It encodes CASSLNGNEKLFF.

This clone was recorded a few times. The chain has TRBV5-1 and TRBJ1-2; unclear D gene. The CDR3 is 18 residues long. Germline CDR1 reads SGHRS; CDR2 reads YFSETQ. V shed 0 bases and J shed 2 bases, with 20 bases lying between them. The DNA of the CDR3 is TGCGCCAGCAGCTTGGCCGGTTCTGTAGGACTCACGAACTATGGCTACACCTTC. It encodes CASSLAGSVGLTNYGYTF.

This clone was detected only once. CDR3 protein: CASSLFYGSTDTQYF. The CDR3 region has the DNA TGTGCCAGCAGCTTATTTTACGGGAGCACAGATACGCAGTATTTT. V is TRBV7-3 and J is TRBJ2-3; D not certain. V lost 2 bases and J 0 bases, leaving 9 bases between the germline ends. The CDR3 covers 15 residues. Per the germline V gene, CDR1 is SGHTA and CDR2 is FQGTGA.